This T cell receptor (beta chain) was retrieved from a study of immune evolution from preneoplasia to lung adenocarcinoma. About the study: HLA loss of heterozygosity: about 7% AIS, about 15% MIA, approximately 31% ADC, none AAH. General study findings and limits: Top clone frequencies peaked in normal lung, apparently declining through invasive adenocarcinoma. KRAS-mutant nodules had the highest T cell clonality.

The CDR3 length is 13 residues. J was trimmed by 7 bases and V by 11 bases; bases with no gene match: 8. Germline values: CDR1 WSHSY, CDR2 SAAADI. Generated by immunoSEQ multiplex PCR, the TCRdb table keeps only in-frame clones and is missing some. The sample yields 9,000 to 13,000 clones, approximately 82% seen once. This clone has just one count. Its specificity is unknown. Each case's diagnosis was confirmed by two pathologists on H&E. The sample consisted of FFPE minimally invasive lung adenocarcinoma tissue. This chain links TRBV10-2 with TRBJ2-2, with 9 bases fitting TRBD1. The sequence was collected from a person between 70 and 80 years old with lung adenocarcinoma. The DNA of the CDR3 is TGCGCCGTCACAGGGGGCAGGGGCGGGGAGCTGTTTTTT. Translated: CAVTGGRGGELFF.